This TCR beta chain was recovered during a study of STAT5B mutations in CD4+ large granular lymphocyte leukemia. Study information: When available, cryopreserved cells underwent CD8+ depletion before CD4+ selection.

There are 13 residues in the CDR3. In germline, CDR1 is SQVTM, CDR2 ANQGSEA. Losses at the gene ends were 4 bases for V and 9 bases for J; bases not matched to a gene: 9. General study results and limits: The CD4+ versus CD8+ T-LGLL clonality difference may reflect limited sample size. The clonality comparison with controls used just five or six CD4-sorted patient samples.

Data came from immunoSEQ multiplex PCR; TCRdb stores just in-frame clones and leaves some out. The sample records around 10,000 clones, roughly 83% being singletons. Remarks on this clone: Its antigen is not known.

V gene TRBV29-1 combines with J gene TRBJ2-1; the match to TRBD2 covers 7 bases. Sequenced sample: PBMCs. The TCR sequence derives from a man in his fifties or sixties with CD4+ T-cell large granular lymphocyte leukemia. The CDR3 sequence: CSVAAGEDGEQFF. The DNA for the CDR3 is TGCAGCGTTGCTGCGGGAGAGGATGGTGAGCAGTTCTTC.